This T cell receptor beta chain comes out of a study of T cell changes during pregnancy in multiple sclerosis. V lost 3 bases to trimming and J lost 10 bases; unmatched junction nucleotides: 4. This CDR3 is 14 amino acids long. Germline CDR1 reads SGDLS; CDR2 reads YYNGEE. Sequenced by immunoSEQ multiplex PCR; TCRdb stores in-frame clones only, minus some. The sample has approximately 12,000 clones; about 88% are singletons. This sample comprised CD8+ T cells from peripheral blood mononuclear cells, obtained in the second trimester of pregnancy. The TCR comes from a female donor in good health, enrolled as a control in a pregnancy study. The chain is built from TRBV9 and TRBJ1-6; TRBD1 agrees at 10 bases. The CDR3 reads CASSAGTGVSPLHF. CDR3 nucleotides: TGTGCCAGCAGCGCCGGGACAGGGGTATCACCCCTCCACTTT. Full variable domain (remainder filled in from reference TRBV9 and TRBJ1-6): DSGVTQTPKHLITATGQRVTLRCSPRSGDLSVYWYQQSLDQGLQFLIQYYNGEERAKGNILERFSAQQFPDLHSELNLSSLELGDSALYFCASSAGTGVSPLHFGNGTRLTVT.